This T cell receptor (beta chain) comes out of a study of T cells in Graves' hyperthyroidism and ophthalmopathy. The CDR3 regions of TCR beta were amplified from RNA transcripts. The TCR CDR3 was amplified in a first-round RT-PCR using the HTBI primer set. MiXCR, applied by TCRdb to the multiplex PCR reads, yields one record per CDR3 protein. The sample has hundreds of thousands of distinct CDR3 sequences, about 45% seen once. This clonotype was detected only a few times. Researchers barred patients who had uncontrolled infection, other autoimmune disease, pregnancy or lactation. Diagnostic decisions used clinical symptoms, serum thyroxine and TRAb, thyroid ultrasound and orbital computed tomography. Trimming removed 7 bases from V and 0 bases from J; junction bases left unmatched: 11. Germline V gene lookup returns CDR1 LNHDA and CDR2 SQIVND (reference sequence). The CDR3 is 16 residues long.

The sequencing sample was made of peripheral blood or thyroid tissue (not recorded which). The clonotype comes from an adult man with Graves' disease, either hyperthyroidism or ophthalmopathy (not recorded which). The chain is built from TRBV19 and TRBJ1-2, with 7 bases matching TRBD1. CDR3 DNA: TGTGCCAGTACCTCAAAACAGGGGCGCGCTAACTATGGCTACACCTTC. This translates into CASTSKQGRANYGYTF. The full variable domain, completed using reference TRBV19 and TRBJ1-2, is DGGITQSPKYLFRKEGQNVTLSCEQNLNHDAMYWYRQDPGQGLRLIYYSQIVNDFQKGDIAEGYSVSREKKESFPLTVTSAQKNPTAFYLCASTSKQGRANYGYTFGSGTRLTVV.